This passage covers 6 T cell receptor beta chains from one sample sequenced in a study of OX40 agonist ivuxolimab in advanced cancers. Libraries were built with the immunoSEQ multiplex PCR assay. Drawn from immuneACCESS, this table holds only the in-frame rearrangements with V and J called that TCRdb kept. Clones are partly lost; checked studies trace under half to an unresolved V gene and leave the rest unexplained. The sample profile shows roughly 50,000 clones; 85% to 90% of them were found once. Of the sample, just over 1.4% is held by the ten largest clones. Specimen: CD4+ or CD8+ T cells sorted from blood, collected in a trial of the OX40 agonist ivuxolimab. The receptors were gathered from an adult with an advanced solid tumor such as melanoma, head and neck, liver or kidney cancer.

This chain connects TRBV11-2 to TRBJ2-7; D not resolved. Germline loops: CDR1 SGHAT, CDR2 FQNNGV. Trimming left V 5 bases short and J 3 bases short, with 5 bases between. The length of the CDR3 is 11 residues. The CDR3 protein is CASSPNYEQYF. The CDR3 bases are TGTGCCAGCAGCCCAAACTACGAGCAGTACTTC.

The chain links TRBV19 to TRBJ2-1, with 8 bases identical to TRBD2. V lost 0 bases, J lost 14 bases, and 12 bases stayed unmatched. Germline V gene data show CDR1 as LNHDA and CDR2 as SQIVND (reference sequence). The CDR3 has 15 residues. Here the CDR3 DNA reads TGTGCCAGTAGTATAGACTCCTCCGGGAGGGGACTGGAGTTCTTC. Protein product: CASSIDSSGRGLEFF.

This sequence joins TRBV6-6 and TRBJ2-1; either TRBD1 or TRBD2 may fit D (6 bases each). Trimming stripped 7 bases from V and 8 bases from J, with 21 bases between. The CDR3 contains 15 residues. The germline gives CDR1 MNHNY, CDR2 SVGAGI (reference sequence). The CDR3 loop reads CASTVGGRPGHEQFF. CDR3 coding DNA: TGTGCCAGCACCGTAGGGGGGCGGCCAGGACATGAGCAGTTCTTC.

The J gene is TRBJ1-1, the V gene TRBV29-1; no firm D call. V shed 4 bases and J shed 4 bases, with 7 bases lying between them. The germline V gene encodes CDR1 SQVTM and CDR2 ANQGSEA. The CDR3 is 11 residues long. The CDR3 nucleotides are TGCAGCGTTGCTGGGATCACTGAAGCTTTCTTT. Translating gives CSVAGITEAFF.

The rearrangement links TRBV6-1 to TRBJ1-1; no clear D gene. Germline CDR1 is MNHNS and CDR2 is SASEGT. This CDR3 spans 14 amino acids. V shed 1 base and J shed 5 bases, with 11 bases lying between them. CDR3 DNA: TGTGCCAGCAGTGAAGGCGCGACTGTTACTGAAGCTTTCTTT. This translates into CASSEGATVTEAFF.

The chain couples TRBV9 to TRBJ2-7, with D perhaps being TRBD1 or TRBD2 (6 bases each). Germline loops: CDR1 SGDLS, CDR2 YYNGEE. This CDR3 contains 16 residues. V lost 2 bases to trimming and J lost 0 bases, with 15 bases between them. The CDR3 DNA sequence: TGTGCCAGCAGCGTCGGGGGACAATACTTCTCCTACGAGCAGTACTTC. This gives the protein CASSVGGQYFSYEQYF.